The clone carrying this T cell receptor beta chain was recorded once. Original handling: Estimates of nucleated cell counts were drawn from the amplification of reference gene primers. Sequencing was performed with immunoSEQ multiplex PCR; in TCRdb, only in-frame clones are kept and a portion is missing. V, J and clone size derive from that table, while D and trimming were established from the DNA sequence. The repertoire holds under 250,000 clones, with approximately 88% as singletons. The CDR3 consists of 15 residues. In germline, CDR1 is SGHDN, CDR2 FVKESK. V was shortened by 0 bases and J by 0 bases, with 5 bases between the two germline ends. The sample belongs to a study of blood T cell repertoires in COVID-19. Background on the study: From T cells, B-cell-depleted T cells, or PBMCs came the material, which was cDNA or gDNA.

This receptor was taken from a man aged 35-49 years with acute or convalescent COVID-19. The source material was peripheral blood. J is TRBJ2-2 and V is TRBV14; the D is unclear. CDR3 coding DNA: TGTGCCAGCAGCCAAGACAGGCCGAACACCGGGGAGCTGTTTTTT. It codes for CASSQDRPNTGELFF. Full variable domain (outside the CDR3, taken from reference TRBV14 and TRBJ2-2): EAGVTQFPSHSVIEKGQTVTLRCDPISGHDNLYWYRRVMGKEIKFLLHFVKESKQDESGMPNNRFLAERTGGTYSTLKVQPAELEDSGVYFCASSQDRPNTGELFFGEGSRLTVL.